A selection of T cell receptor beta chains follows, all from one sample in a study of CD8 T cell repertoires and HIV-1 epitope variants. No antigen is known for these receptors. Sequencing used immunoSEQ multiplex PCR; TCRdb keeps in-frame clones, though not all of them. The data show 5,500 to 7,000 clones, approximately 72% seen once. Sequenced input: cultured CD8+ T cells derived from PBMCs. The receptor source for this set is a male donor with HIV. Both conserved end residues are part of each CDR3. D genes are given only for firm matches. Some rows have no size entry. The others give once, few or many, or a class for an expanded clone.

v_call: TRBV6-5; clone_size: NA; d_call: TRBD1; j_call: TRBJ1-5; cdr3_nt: TGTGCCAGCAGCTCCACGGGACAGGGTTCTCAGCCCCAGCATTTT; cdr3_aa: CASSSTGQGSQPQHF
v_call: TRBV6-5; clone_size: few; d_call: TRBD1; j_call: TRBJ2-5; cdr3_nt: TGTGCCAGCAGTAATACAGGGGGGCGAGAGACCCAGTACTTC; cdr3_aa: CASSNTGGRETQYF
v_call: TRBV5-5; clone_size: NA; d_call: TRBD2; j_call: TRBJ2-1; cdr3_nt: TGTGCCAGCAGCGTAGCGGGAGGCCCCCCCTACAATGAGCAGTTCTTC; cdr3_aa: CASSVAGGPPYNEQFF
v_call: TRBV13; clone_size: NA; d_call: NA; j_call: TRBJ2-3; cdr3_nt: TGTGCCAGCAGGCCCCTGTCCGTAGGGATCACAGATACGCAGTATTTT; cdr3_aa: CASRPLSVGITDTQYF
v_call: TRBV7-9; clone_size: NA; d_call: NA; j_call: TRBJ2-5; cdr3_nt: TGTGCCAGCAGCTCGACCCAGGGTTTAGAGACCCAGTACTTC; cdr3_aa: CASSSTQGLETQYF
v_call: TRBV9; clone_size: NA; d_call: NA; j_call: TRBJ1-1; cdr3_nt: TGTGCCAGCAGCTCCTATATAGAGGCTGAAGCTTTCTTT; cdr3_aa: CASSSYIEAEAFF
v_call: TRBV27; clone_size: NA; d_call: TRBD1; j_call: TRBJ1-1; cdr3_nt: TGTGCCAGCAGTGGACAGGGGGCGAACACTGAAGCTTTCTTT; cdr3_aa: CASSGQGANTEAFF
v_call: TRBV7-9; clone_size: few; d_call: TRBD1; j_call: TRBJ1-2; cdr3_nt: TGTGCCAGCAGTCGGGACAGTAACTATGGCTACACCTTC; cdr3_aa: CASSRDSNYGYTF
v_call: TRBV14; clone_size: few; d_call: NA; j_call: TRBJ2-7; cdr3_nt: TGTGCCAGCAGGCCCAATCTTCAATTGGGCGAGCAGTACTTC; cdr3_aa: CASRPNLQLGEQYF
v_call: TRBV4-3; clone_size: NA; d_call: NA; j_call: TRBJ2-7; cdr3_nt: TGCGCCAGCAGCCACGCACAGGGAGGCCTTCACGAGCAGTACTTC; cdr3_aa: CASSHAQGGLHEQYF
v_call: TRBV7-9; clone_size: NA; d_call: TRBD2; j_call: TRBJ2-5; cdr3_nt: TGTGCCAGCAGCTTAATAGGACTAGCGGGAGTGGAGACCCAGTACTTC; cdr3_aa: CASSLIGLAGVETQYF
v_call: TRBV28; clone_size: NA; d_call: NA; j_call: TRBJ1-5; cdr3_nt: TGTGCCAGCATCAACCACAGGGAAGATCAGCCCCAGCATTTT; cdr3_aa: CASINHREDQPQHF
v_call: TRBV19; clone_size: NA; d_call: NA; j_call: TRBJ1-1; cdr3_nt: TGTGCCAGTAGTATAGGCCGGAACACTGAAGCTTTCTTT; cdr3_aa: CASSIGRNTEAFF
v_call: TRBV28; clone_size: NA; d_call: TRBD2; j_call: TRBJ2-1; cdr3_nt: TGTGCCAGCAGTGGACTAGCGGGGGGTTCCTACAATGAGCAGTTCTTC; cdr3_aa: CASSGLAGGSYNEQFF
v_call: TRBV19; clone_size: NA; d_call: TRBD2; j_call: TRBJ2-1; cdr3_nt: TGTGCCAGTAGTATAGCCGGGACTAGCGGGAGGTTTAATGAGCAGTTCTTC; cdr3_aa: CASSIAGTSGRFNEQFF
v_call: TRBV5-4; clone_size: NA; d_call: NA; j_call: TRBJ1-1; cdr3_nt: TGTGCCAGCAGCTCCCCAGGACGGGAGGCGAACACTGAAGCTTTCTTT; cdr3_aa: CASSSPGREANTEAFF
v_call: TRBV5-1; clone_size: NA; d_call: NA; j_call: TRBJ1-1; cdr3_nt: TGCGCCAGCAGCTTAATGGACACTGAAGCTTTCTTT; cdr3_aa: CASSLMDTEAFF
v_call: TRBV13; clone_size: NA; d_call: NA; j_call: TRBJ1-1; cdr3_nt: TGTGCCAGCAGCTTCCCAGGCCTTGAAGCTTTCTTT; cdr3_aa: CASSFPGLEAFF
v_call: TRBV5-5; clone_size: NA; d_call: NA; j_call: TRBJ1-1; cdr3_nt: TGTGCCAGCAGCCAAGTGAACACTGAAGCTTTCTTT; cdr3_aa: CASSQVNTEAFF
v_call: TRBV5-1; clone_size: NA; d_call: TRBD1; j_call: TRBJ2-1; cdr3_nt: TGCGCCAGCAGCGAGACAGGGTTTAATGAGCAGTTCTTC; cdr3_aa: CASSETGFNEQFF
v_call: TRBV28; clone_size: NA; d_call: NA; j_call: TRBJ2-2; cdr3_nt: TGTGCCAGCAGTTTATCCGGGGAGCTGTTTTTT; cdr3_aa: CASSLSGELFF
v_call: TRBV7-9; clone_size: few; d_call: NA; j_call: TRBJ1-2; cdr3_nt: TGTGCCAGCAGCTTACCAGGGGACTATGGCTACACCTTC; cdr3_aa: CASSLPGDYGYTF
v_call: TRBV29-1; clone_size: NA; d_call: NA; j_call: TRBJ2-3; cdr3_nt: TGCAGCGTTGAAGGCGGACCGCCGAGGGCAGATACGCAGTATTTT; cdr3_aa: CSVEGGPPRADTQYF
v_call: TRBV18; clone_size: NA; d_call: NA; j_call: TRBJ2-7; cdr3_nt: TGTGCCAGCTCACCCCCGGGAGCCAGCGAGCAGTACTTC; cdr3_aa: CASSPPGASEQYF
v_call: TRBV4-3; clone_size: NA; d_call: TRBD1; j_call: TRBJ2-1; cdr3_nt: TGCGCCAGCAGCCAACGGACAGGGCTAGAGGATGAGCAGTTCTTC; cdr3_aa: CASSQRTGLEDEQFF
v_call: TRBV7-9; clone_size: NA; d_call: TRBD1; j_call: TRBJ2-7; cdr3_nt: TGTGCCAGCAGCTTAGCGGGACAGGGGGTGGACTACGAGCAGTACTTC; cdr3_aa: CASSLAGQGVDYEQYF
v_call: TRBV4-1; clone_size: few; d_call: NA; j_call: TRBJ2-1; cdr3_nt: TGCGCCAGCAGCCGTATAGGCGATTACAATGAGCAGTTCTTC; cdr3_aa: CASSRIGDYNEQFF
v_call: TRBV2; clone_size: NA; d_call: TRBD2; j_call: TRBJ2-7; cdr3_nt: TGTGCCAGCAGACAACTTAGCGGGAACGACTACGAGCAGTACTTC; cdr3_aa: CASRQLSGNDYEQYF
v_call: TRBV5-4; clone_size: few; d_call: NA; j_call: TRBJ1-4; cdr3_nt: TGTGCCAGCAGCCCGGGGGACGGGGGTAATGAAAAACTGTTTTTT; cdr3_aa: CASSPGDGGNEKLFF
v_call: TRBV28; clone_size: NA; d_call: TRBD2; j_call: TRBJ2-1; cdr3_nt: TGTGCCATACAGCAGGGAGCGGGGGAGGACAATGAGCAGTTCTTC; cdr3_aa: CAIQQGAGEDNEQFF
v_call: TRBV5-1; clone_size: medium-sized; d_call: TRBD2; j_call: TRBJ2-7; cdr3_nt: TGCGCCAGCAGCTTATACAGCGGGACCACAAGCTCCTACGAGCAGTACTTC; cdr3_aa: CASSLYSGTTSSYEQYF
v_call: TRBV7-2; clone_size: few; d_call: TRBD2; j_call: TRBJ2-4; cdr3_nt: TGTGCCAGCAGCTTGCCGGGACTAGCGGGATCGGGGAACATTCAGTACTTC; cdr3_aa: CASSLPGLAGSGNIQYF
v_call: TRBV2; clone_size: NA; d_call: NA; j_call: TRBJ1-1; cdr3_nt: TGTGCCAGCAGTGAGGGACTTCTAGAAGCTTTCTTT; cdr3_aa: CASSEGLLEAFF
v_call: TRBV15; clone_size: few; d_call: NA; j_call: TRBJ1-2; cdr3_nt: TGTGCCACCAGCCCACGATTGCTGGGCGGCTACACCTTC; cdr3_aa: CATSPRLLGGYTF
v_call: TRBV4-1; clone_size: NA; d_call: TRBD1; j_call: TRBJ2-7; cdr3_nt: TGCGCCAGCAGCCAAGGCGACAGGGGGCATTACGAGCAGTACTTC; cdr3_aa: CASSQGDRGHYEQYF